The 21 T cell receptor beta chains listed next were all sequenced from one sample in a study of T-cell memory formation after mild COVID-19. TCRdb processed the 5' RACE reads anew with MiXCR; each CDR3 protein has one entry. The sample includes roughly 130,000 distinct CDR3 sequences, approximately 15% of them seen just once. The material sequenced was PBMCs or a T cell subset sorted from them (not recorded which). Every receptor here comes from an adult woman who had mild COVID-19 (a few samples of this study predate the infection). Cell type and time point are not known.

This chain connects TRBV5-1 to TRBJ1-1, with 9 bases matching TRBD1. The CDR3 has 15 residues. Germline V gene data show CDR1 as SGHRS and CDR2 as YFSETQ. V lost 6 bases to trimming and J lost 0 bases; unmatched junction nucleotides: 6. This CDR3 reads CASISGTGLNTEAFF. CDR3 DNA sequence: TGCGCCAGCATTTCCGGGACAGGGCTGAACACTGAAGCTTTCTTT. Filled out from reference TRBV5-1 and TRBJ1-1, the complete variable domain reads KAGVTQTPRYLIKTRGQQVTLSCSPISGHRSVSWYQQTPGQGLQFLFEYFSETQRNKGNFPGRFSGRQFSNSRSEMNVSTLELGDSALYLCASISGTGLNTEAFFGQGTRLTVV.

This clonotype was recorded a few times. CDR3 region: CASSPSLGQSTTDTQYF. The CDR3 DNA is TGTGCCAGCAGCCCTTCCCTAGGGCAGAGCACCACAGATACGCAGTATTTT. The J gene is TRBJ2-3, the V gene TRBV12-3 or TRBV12-4; no clear D. The CDR3 sequence is 17 residues long. Deletions cut 6 bases from V and 2 bases from J, with 21 bases between.

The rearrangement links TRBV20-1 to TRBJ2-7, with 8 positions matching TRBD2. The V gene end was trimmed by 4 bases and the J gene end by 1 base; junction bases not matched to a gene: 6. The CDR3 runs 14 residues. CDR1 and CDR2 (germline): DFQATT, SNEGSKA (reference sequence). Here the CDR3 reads CSATGREGSYEQYF. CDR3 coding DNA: TGCAGTGCTACCGGGAGGGAGGGTTCCTACGAGCAGTACTTC.

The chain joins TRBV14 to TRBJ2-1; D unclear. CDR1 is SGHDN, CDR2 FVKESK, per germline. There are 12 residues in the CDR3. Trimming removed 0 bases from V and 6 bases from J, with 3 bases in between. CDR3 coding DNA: TGTGCCAGCAGCCAAGAAGGCAATGAGCAGTTCTTC. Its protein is CASSQEGNEQFF.

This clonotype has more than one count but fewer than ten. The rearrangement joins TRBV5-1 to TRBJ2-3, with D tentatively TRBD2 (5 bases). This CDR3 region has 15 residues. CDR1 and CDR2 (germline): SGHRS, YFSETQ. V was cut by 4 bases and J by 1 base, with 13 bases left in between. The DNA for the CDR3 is TGCGCCAGCAGCGCCCCCTGGGGAGGCACAGATACGCAGTATTTT. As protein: CASSAPWGGTDTQYF.

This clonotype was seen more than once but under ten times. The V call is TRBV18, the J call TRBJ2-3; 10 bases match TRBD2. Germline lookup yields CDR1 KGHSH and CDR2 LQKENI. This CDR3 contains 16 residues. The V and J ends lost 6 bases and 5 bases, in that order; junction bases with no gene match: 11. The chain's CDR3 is CASSPIVGTSVDTQYF. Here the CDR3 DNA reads TGTGCCAGCTCTCCAATCGTGGGGACTAGCGTAGATACGCAGTATTTT.

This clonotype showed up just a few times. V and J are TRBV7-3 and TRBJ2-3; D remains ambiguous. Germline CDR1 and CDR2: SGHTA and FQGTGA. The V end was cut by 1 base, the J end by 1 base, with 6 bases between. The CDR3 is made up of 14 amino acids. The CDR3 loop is CASSLNTRTDTQYF. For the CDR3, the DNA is TGTGCCAGCAGCTTAAATACCCGCACAGATACGCAGTATTTT. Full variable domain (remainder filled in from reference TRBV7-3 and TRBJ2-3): GAGVSQTPSNKVTEKGKYVELRCDPISGHTALYWYRQSLGQGPEFLIYFQGTGAADDSGLPNDRFFAVRPEGSVSTLKIQRTERGDSAVYLCASSLNTRTDTQYFGPGTRLTVL.

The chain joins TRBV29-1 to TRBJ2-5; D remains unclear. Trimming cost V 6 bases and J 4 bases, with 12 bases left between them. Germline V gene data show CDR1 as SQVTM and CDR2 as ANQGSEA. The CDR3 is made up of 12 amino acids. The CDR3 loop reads CSVLANGETQYF. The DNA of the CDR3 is TGCAGCGTCCTGGCCAATGGAGAGACCCAGTACTTC.

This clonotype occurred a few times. The CDR3 region is CASKSRDTQYF. In nucleotides, the CDR3 is TGTGCCAGCAAATCGAGAGATACGCAGTATTTT. J is TRBJ2-3 and V is TRBV7-8; D uncertain. This CDR3 comprises 11 residues. V lost 7 bases to trimming and J lost 5 bases, with 7 bases between them. The germline gives CDR1 SGHVS, CDR2 FQNEAQ.

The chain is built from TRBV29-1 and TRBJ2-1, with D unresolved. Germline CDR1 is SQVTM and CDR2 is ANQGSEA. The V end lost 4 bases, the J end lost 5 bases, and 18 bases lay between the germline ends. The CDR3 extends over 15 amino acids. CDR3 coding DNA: TGCAGCGTTGGTAGTCGGTTTAGCCTTAACAATGAGCAGTTCTTC. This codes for CSVGSRFSLNNEQFF.

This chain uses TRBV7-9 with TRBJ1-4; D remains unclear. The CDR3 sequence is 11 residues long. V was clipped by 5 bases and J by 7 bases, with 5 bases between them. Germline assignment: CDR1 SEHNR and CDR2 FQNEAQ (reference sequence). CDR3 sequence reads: CASSPLEKLFF. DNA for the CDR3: TGTGCCAGCAGCCCTCTTGAAAAACTGTTTTTT.

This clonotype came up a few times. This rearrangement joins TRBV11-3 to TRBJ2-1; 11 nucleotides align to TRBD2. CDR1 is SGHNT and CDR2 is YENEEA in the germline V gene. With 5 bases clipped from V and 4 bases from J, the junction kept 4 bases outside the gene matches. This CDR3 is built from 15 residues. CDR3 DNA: TGTGCCAGCAGCGCCGGGACTAGCGGATACAATGAGCAGTTCTTC. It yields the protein CASSAGTSGYNEQFF. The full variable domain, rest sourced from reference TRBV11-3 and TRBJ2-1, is EAGVVQSPRYKIIEKKQPVAFWCNPISGHNTLYWYLQNLGQGPELLIRYENEEAVDDSQLPKDRFSAERLKGVDSTLKIQPAELGDSAVYLCASSAGTSGYNEQFFGPGTRLTVL.

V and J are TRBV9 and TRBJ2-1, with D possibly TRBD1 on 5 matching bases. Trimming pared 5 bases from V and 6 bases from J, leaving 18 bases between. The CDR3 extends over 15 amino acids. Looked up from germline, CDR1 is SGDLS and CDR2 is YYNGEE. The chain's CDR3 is CASSATQGYSNEQFF. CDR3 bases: TGTGCCAGCAGTGCTACTCAGGGTTATAGCAATGAGCAGTTCTTC.

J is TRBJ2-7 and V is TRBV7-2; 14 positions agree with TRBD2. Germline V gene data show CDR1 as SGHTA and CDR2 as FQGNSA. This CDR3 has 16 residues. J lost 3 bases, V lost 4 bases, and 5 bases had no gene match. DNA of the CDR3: TGTGCCAGCAGCTCCGGGACTAGCGGGAGTCTCTACGAGCAGTACTTC. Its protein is CASSSGTSGSLYEQYF. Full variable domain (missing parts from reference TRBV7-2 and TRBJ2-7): GAGVSQSPSNKVTEKGKDVELRCDPISGHTALYWYRQSLGQGLEFLIYFQGNSAPDKSGLPSDRFSAERTGGSVSTLTIQRTQQEDSAVYLCASSSGTSGSLYEQYFGPGTRLTVT.

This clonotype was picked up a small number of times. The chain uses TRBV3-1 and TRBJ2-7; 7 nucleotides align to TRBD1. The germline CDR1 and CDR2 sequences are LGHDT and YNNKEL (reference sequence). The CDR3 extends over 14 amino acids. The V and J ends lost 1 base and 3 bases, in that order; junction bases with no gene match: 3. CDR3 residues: CASSQGQGYYEQYF. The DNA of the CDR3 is TGTGCCAGCAGCCAAGGACAGGGATACTACGAGCAGTACTTC.

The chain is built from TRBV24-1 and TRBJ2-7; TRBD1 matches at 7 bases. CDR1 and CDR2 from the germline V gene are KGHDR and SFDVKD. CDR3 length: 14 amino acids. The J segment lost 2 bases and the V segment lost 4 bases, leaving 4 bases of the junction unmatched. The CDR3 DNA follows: TGTGCCACCAGTGACCTGGACAGGCCCTACGAGCAGTACTTC. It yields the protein CATSDLDRPYEQYF.

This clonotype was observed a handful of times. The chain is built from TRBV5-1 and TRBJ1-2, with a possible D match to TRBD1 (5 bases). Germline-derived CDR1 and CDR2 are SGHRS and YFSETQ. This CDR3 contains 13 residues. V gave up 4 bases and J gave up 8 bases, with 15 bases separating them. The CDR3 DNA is TGCGCCAGCAGCCTCTCCGAAGGGGACGGCTACACCTTC. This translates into CASSLSEGDGYTF.

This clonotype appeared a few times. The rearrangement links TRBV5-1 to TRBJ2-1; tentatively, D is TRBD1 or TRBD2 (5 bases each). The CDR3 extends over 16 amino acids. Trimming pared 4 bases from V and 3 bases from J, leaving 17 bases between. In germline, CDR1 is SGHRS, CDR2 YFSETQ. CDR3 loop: CASSGGRDGNYNEQFF. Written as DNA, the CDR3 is TGCGCCAGCAGCGGGGGTCGGGACGGGAACTACAATGAGCAGTTCTTC.

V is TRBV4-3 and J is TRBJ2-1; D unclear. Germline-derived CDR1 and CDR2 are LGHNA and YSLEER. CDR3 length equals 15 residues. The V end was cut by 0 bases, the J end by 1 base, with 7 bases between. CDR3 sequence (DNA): TGCGCCAGCAGCCAAGACGGCGAGTCCTACAATGAGCAGTTCTTC. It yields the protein CASSQDGESYNEQFF.

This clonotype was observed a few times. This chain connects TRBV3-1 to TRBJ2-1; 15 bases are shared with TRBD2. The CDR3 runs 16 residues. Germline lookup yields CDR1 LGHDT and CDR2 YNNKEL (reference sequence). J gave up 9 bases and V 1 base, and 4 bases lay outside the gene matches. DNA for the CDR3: TGTGCCAGCAGCCAAGGGACTAGCGGGGGGGCCATTGAGCAGTTCTTC. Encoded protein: CASSQGTSGGAIEQFF.

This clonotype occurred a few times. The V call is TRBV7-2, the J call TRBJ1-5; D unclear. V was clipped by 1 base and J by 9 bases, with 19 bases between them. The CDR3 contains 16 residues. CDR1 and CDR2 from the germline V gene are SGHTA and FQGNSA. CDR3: CASSLGLGSPLMPQHF. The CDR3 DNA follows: TGTGCCAGCAGCTTAGGATTGGGCAGTCCTTTAATGCCCCAGCATTTT. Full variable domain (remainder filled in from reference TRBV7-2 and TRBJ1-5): GAGVSQSPSNKVTEKGKDVELRCDPISGHTALYWYRQSLGQGLEFLIYFQGNSAPDKSGLPSDRFSAERTGGSVSTLTIQRTQQEDSAVYLCASSLGLGSPLMPQHFGDGTRLSIL.